This T cell receptor beta chain was recovered during a study of naive CD8 T cells in extremely preterm neonates. Study summary: The methods list adults as 20-50 years; the abstract says 25-50. Overall study results and limits: Compared with older groups, preterm CDR3s were shorter, with fewer N additions and less trimming.

Profiled with immunoSEQ multiplex PCR; TCRdb holds only in-frame clones, not every one. The sample lists several thousand clones; roughly 98% were seen once. Concerning this clone itself: Its target is unknown.

Healthy children aged about 16-60 months having elective surgery, and healthy nonsmoking adults, gave blood. In germline, CDR1 is MNHEY, CDR2 SVGAGI. The CDR3 has 14 amino acids. V dropped 6 bases and J dropped 4; count of bases not matched to a gene: 7. This chain links TRBV6-5 with TRBJ1-1; 8 bases line up with TRBD1. The sequence was obtained from a human donor in good health. The sequencing sample was made of naive CD8+ T cells from blood. CDR3 DNA sequence: TGTGCCAGCAGGACAGGGGTAAGGGGCACTGAAGCTTTCTTT. Residues: CASRTGVRGTEAFF.